The next 2 T cell receptor beta chains were all read from a single sample in a study of blood T cells in healthy people across ages. Using a J-beta primer mix together with a sample-barcoded 5' primer, a second PCR was run for about 6 to 11 cycles. Via MiXCR, TCRdb re-called the 5' RACE reads, giving one row per CDR3 protein. Found here are 600,000 to 800,000 distinct CDR3 sequences, over 20% of them singletons; the top ten hold roughly 3.4%. Sequenced: blood. The receptors stem from a man between 65 and 85 years old in good health.

The rearrangement joins TRBV6-2 or TRBV6-3 to TRBJ2-3, with D possibly called TRBD1 or TRBD2 (6 bases each). From germline, CDR1 is MNHEY and CDR2 SVGEGT. Trimming removed 6 bases at V and 1 base at J, with 17 bases between. The CDR3 has 16 amino acids. Here the CDR3 DNA reads TGTGCCAGCAGCCAGGAGGGGGTTCGCGGCACAGATACGCAGTATTTT. Its protein product is CASSQEGVRGTDTQYF.

The sample holds a few counts of this clonotype. V is TRBV2 and J is TRBJ2-3; no clear D gene. V dropped 1 base and J dropped 4 bases, with 3 bases sitting between them. Looked up from germline, CDR1 is SNHLY and CDR2 is FYNNEI. The CDR3 is 12 amino acids. For the CDR3, the DNA is TGTGCCAGCAGTGAAGTCGCAGATACGCAGTATTTT. It translates to CASSEVADTQYF.